Sequencing of this T cell receptor (beta chain) was carried out in a study of radiation and T cells in renal cell carcinoma. This clone was seen a handful of times. The antigen is unknown. The CDR3 extends over 14 amino acids. Trimming shortened V by 4 bases and J by 4 bases, and 13 bases separated the two germline ends. Germline V gene sequence: CDR1 SGHNT, CDR2 YENEEA. The study, taken as a whole, reports: Pretreatment tumor biopsies were lacking, so baseline clonotypes are unknown. Top tumor clonotypes rose in blood 2 weeks post-radiation, then contracted.

Measured with immunoSEQ multiplex PCR; TCRdb has only the in-frame clones, and not every one. The sample contains 100,000 to 150,000 clones, over 75% of which appear only once. The time point was: blood 2 weeks post-SBRT. Treatment described: 15 Gy SBRT to primary tumor, nephrectomy 4 weeks later. The V and J genes are TRBV11-3 and TRBJ1-1, with D hard to call. This receptor was obtained from a woman aged 55-70 years with renal cell carcinoma. The sample was blood, taken from a patient whose treatment included radiotherapy and nephrectomy. The CDR3 region has the DNA TGTGCCAGCAGCTCCTCGGCGGCGGGCACTGAAGCTTTCTTT. Protein sequence: CASSSSAAGTEAFF. Full variable domain (outside the CDR3, taken from reference TRBV11-3 and TRBJ1-1): EAGVVQSPRYKIIEKKQPVAFWCNPISGHNTLYWYLQNLGQGPELLIRYENEEAVDDSQLPKDRFSAERLKGVDSTLKIQPAELGDSAVYLCASSSSAAGTEAFFGQGTRLTVV.